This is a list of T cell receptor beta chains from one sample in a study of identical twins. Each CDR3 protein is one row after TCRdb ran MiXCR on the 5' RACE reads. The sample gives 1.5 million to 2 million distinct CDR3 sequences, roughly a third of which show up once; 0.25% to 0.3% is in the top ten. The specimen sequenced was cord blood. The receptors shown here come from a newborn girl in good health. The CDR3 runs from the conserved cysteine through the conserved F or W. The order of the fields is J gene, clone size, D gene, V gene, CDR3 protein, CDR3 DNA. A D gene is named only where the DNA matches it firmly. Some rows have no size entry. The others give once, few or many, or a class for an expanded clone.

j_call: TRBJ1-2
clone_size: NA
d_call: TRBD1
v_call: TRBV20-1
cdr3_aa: CSASTYRGDPNYGYTF
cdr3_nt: TGCAGTGCTAGCACATACAGGGGGGATCCTAACTATGGCTACACCTTC

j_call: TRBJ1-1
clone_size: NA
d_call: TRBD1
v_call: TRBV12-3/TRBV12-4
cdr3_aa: CASRGDRGTEAFF
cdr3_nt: TGTGCCAGCAGGGGGGACAGAGGCACTGAAGCTTTCTTT

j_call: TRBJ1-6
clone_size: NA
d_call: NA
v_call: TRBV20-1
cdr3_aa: CSARDSGGSPLHF
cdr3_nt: TGCAGTGCTAGAGATTCGGGGGGTTCACCCCTCCACTTT

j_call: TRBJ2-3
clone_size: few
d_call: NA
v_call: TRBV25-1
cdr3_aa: CASHRESTDTQYF
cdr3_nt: TGTGCCAGTCACAGGGAAAGCACAGATACGCAGTATTTT

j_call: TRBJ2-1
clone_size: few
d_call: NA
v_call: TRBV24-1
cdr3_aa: CATSASGYEQFF
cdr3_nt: TGTGCCACCAGTGCATCAGGCTATGAGCAGTTCTTC

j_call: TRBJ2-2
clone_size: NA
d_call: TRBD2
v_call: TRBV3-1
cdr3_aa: CASRSERETGELFF
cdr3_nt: TGTGCCAGCAGAAGTGAGCGGGAGACCGGGGAGCTGTTTTTT

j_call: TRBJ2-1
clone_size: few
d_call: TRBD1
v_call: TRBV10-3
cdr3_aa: CAISEDWDSYNEQFF
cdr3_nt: TGTGCCATCAGTGAGGATTGGGACAGTTACAATGAGCAGTTCTTC

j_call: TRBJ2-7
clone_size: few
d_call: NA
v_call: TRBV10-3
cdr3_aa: CAIWDLSYNEQYF
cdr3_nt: TGTGCCATCTGGGACCTCTCCTACAATGAGCAGTACTTC

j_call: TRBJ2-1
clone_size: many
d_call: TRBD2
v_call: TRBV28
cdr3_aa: CASSLPSGVDNEQFF
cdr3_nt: TGTGCCAGCAGTTTGCCTAGCGGAGTAGACAATGAGCAGTTCTTC

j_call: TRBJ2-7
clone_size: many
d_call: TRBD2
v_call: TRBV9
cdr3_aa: CASSPSLAGAYEQYF
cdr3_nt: TGTGCCAGCAGCCCGTCCCTAGCGGGAGCCTACGAGCAGTACTTC

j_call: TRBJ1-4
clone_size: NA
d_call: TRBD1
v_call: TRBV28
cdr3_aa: CASRVDRGLEKLFF
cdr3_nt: TGTGCCAGCAGAGTGGACAGGGGGCTTGAAAAACTGTTTTTT

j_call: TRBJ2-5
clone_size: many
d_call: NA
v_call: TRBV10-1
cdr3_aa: CASSESIERLETQYF
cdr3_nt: TGCGCCAGCAGTGAGTCTATCGAAAGGCTGGAGACCCAGTACTTC

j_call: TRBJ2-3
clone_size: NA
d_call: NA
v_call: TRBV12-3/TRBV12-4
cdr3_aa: CAGSLRQGTDTQYF
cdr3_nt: TGTGCCGGCAGTCTCCGACAGGGCACAGATACGCAGTATTTT

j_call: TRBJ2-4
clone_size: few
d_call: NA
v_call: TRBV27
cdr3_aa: CASSPTPEDQYF
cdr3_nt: TGTGCCAGCAGCCCTACTCCGGAAGATCAGTACTTC

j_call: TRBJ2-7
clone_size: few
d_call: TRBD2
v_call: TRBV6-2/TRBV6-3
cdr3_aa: CASSPLAGSVHEQYF
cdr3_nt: TGTGCCAGCAGTCCCCTAGCGGGGTCAGTCCACGAGCAGTACTTC

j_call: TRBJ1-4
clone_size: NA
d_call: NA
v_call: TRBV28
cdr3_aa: CASRNSGGQRQLFF
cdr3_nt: TGTGCCAGCCGGAACTCGGGGGGGCAGAGACAACTGTTTTTT

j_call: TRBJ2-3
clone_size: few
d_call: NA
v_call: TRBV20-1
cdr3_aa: CSAPRGRTDTQYF
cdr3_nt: TGCAGTGCTCCAAGAGGGCGCACAGATACGCAGTATTTT

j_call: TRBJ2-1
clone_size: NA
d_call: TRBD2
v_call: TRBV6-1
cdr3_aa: CASSVERGVGNEQFF
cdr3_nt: TGTGCCAGCAGTGTAGAGCGGGGGGTGGGGAATGAGCAGTTCTTC

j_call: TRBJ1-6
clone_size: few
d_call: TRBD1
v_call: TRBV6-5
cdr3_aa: CASSYLHRQGNSPLHF
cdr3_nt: TGTGCCAGCAGTTACCTTCATCGACAGGGGAATTCACCCCTCCACTTT

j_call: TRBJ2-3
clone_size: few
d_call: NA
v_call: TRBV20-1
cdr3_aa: CSAREASLGTDTQYF
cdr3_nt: TGCAGTGCTAGAGAGGCTAGTCTTGGCACAGATACGCAGTATTTT

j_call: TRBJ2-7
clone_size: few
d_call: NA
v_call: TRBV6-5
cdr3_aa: CASRHHTYEQYF
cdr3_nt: TGTGCCAGCAGACACCACACCTACGAGCAGTACTTC

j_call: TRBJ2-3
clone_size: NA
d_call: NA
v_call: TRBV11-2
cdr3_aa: CASVRSPRDTQYF
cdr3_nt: TGTGCCAGCGTCCGTTCCCCCAGGGATACGCAGTATTTT

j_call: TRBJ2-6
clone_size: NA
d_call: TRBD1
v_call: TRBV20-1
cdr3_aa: CSARDYRGGANVLTF
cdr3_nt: TGCAGTGCTAGAGATTACAGGGGTGGGGCCAACGTCCTGACTTTC

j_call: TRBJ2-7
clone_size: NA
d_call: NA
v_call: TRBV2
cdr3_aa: CVSSEPGYEQYF
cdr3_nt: TGTGTCAGCAGTGAACCGGGGTACGAGCAGTACTTC

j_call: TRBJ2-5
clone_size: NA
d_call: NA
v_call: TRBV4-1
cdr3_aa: CASSQLVRETQYF
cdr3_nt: TGCGCCAGCAGCCAGCTAGTCCGGGAGACCCAGTACTTC

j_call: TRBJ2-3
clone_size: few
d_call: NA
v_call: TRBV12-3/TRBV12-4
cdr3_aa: CASSLWLARADTQYF
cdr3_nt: TGTGCCAGCAGTTTGTGGCTAGCAAGAGCAGATACGCAGTATTTT

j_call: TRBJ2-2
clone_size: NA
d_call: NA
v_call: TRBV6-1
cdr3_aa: CAGGLQPNTGELFF
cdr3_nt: TGTGCCGGGGGCCTCCAACCAAACACCGGGGAGCTGTTTTTT

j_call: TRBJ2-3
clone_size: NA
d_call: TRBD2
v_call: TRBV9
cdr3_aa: CASSVGLAGGPRTDTQYF
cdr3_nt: TGTGCCAGCAGCGTAGGACTAGCGGGAGGGCCCCGGACAGATACGCAGTATTTT

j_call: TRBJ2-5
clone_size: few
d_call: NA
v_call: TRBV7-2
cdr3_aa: CASSFLVLQETQYF
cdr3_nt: TGTGCCAGCAGCTTCCTCGTGCTCCAAGAGACCCAGTACTTC